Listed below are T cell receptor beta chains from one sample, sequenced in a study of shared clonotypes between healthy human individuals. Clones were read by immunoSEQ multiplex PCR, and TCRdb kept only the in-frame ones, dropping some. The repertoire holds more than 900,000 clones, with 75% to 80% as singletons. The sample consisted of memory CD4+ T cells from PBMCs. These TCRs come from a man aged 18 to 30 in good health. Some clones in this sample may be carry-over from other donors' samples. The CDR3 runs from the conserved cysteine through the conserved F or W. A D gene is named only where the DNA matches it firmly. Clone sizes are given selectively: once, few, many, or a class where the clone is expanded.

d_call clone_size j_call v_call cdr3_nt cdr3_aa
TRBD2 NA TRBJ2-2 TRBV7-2 TGTGCCAGCAGCTTAGCCCTCGGACTAGCGGGAGTAGACACCGGGGAGCTGTTTTTT CASSLALGLAGVDTGELFF
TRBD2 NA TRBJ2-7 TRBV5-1 TGCGCCAGCAGCCTGACCACTAGCGGGGGCGGCGAGCAGTACTTC CASSLTTSGGGEQYF
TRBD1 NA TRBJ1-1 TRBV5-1 TGCGCCAGCAGCTTGGGACAGGGCGGGGCTTTCTTT CASSLGQGGAFF
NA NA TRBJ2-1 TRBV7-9 TGTGCCAGCAGGAATGGGAACAATGAGCAGTTCTTC CASRNGNNEQFF
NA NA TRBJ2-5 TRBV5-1 TGCGCCAGCAGCCCAACCGGGGGTAAAGAGACCCAGTACTTC CASSPTGGKETQYF
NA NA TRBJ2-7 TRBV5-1 TGCGCCAGCTCCCCGGGGGCAGAGTACGAGCAGTACTTC CASSPGAEYEQYF
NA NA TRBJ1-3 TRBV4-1 TGCGCCAGCAGCCAAATAAGGTCGCTCTCTGGAAACACCATATATTTT CASSQIRSLSGNTIYF
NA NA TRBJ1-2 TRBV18 TGTGCCAGCTCACCACTTTTTGGCTACACCTTC CASSPLFGYTF
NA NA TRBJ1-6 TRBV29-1 TGCAGCGTTGGCAGCTCCTATAATTCACCCCTCCACTTT CSVGSSYNSPLHF
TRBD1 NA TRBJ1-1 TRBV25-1 TGTGCCAGCAGTGATTCCCCTAATCAGGGGGCAGGGGACACTGAAGCTTTCTTT CASSDSPNQGAGDTEAFF
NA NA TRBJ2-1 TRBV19 TGTGCCAGTAGTATGGACGGAGCCTACAATGAGCAGTTCTTC CASSMDGAYNEQFF
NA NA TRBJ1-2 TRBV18 TGTGCCAGCTCACCGGAAGGGTGGGGCTACACCTTC CASSPEGWGYTF
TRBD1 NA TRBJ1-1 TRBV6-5 TGTGCCAGCAGTTACAGGACAGGGGGAGGGACTGAAGCTTTCTTT CASSYRTGGGTEAFF
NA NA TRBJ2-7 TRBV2 TGTGCCAGCAGTGTTGGGGGTCTGACGCAATGGCAGTACTTC CASSVGGLTQWQYF
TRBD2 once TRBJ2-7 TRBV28 TGTGCCAGCCGACTGGGGCGGCGACTAGCGGAAGAATACGAGCAGTACTTC CASRLGRRLAEEYEQYF
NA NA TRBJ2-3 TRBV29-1 TGCAGCGTTGACGGGAGTGCAGATACGCAGTATTTT CSVDGSADTQYF
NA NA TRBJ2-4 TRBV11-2 TGTGCCAGCGGCATTCGGAGGGGAGCCCTTCAGTACTTC CASGIRRGALQYF
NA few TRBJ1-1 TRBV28 TGTGCCAGCAGTTTTTTGGGACAGAACACTGAAGCTTTCTTT CASSFLGQNTEAFF
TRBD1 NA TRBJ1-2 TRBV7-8 TGTGCCAGCAGCTTCCCCGCCGGACAGGGGCTTAACTATGGCTACACCTTC CASSFPAGQGLNYGYTF
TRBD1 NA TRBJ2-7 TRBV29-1 TGCAGCGTTGCGACGACAGGGGGCCCCTACGAGCAGTACTTC CSVATTGGPYEQYF
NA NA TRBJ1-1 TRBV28 TGTGCCAGCAGGTCTGTGAACACTGAAGCTTTCTTT CASRSVNTEAFF
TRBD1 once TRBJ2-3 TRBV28 TGTGCCAGCAGTCCAGGACAGGGGGCAGGGGATACGCAGTATTTT CASSPGQGAGDTQYF
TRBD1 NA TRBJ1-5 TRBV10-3 TGTGCCATCAGTGATCACAGGGGGGTTAATCAGCCCCAGCATTTT CAISDHRGVNQPQHF
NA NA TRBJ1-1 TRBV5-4 TGTGCCAGCAGCCTTGGAAGGGGGGACACTGAAGCTTTCTTT CASSLGRGDTEAFF
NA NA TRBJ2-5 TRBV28 TGTGCCAGCAGTCGGAAAGAGACCCAGTACTTC CASSRKETQYF
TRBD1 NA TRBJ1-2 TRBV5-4 TGTGCCAGCAGCTCCCCCGATCCGGTAAAGGACAGGGCCTCCGGGGGCTACACCTTC CASSSPDPVKDRASGGYTF
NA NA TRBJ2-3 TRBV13 TGTGCCAGCAGCTTCCGGGACGGCAACACAGATACGCAGTATTTT CASSFRDGNTDTQYF
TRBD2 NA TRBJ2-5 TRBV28 TGTGCCAGCAGTTCCCCGCTGACTAGCGGGAGAGGAGAGACCCAGTACTTC CASSSPLTSGRGETQYF
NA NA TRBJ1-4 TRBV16 TGTGCCAGCAGGGACTCAGTTGCAACTAATGAAAAACTGTTTTTT CASRDSVATNEKLFF
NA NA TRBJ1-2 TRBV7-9 TGTGCCACCAGCCGGGGTATATATGGCTACACCTTC CATSRGIYGYTF
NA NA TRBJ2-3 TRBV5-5 TGTGCCAGCAGCAGACTCCCCCCCACAGATACGCAGTATTTT CASSRLPPTDTQYF
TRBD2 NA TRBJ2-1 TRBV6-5 TGTGCCAGCAGCTCGCGGACTAGCGGAAATGAGCAGTTCTTC CASSSRTSGNEQFF
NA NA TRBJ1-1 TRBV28 TGTGCCAGCAGTCTAAACGACAGACATGAAGCTTTCTTT CASSLNDRHEAFF
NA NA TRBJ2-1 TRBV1 TGCACCAGCAGGCTATGGAGCGGGAGAGTCTCCTACAATGAGCAGTTCTTC CTSRLWSGRVSYNEQFF
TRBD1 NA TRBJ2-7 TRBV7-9 TGTGCCAGCGCCAGGACAGGACCGGCTTACGAGCAGTACTTC CASARTGPAYEQYF
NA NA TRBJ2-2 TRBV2 TGTGCCAGCAGCCAACAGGGTACCGGGGAGCTGTTTTTT CASSQQGTGELFF
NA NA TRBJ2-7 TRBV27 TGTGCCAGCAGTTTATCGAACCCGGCGTCCCCCTACGAGCAGTACTTC CASSLSNPASPYEQYF
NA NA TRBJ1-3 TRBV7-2 TGTGCCAGCAGCCAGGGGTACCCTGGAAACACCATATATTTT CASSQGYPGNTIYF
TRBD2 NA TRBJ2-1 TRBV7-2 TGTGCCAGCAGCTCCACTGGACTAGCGGGAGACAGGGATGAGCAGTTCTTC CASSSTGLAGDRDEQFF
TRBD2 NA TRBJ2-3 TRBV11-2 TGTGCCAGCAGCACCCGGACTAGCGGGAGGTCAGATACGCAGTATTTT CASSTRTSGRSDTQYF
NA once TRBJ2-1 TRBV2 TGTGCCAGCAGTGTAGAATCCCAAGAGTTCTTC CASSVESQEFF
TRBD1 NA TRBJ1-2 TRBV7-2 TGTGCCAGCAGCCTGGACAGGGACTATGGCTACACCTTC CASSLDRDYGYTF
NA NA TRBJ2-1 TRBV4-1 TGCGCCAGCAGCCAAGTGGGTGGCAAAACCTACAATGAGCAGTTCTTC CASSQVGGKTYNEQFF
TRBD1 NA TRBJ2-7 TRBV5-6 TGTGCCAGCAACAAGGGACAGAGACGAACCTACGAGCAGTACTTC CASNKGQRRTYEQYF
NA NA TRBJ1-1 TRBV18 TGTGCCAGCTCACCACCGCTTTCTTCAGCCCACCTCTTT CASSPPLSSAHLF
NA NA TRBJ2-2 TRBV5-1 TGCGCCAGCAGCTTGTTAGCGACAAGAAACACCGGGGAGCTGTTTTTT CASSLLATRNTGELFF
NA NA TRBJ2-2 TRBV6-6 TGTGCCAGCAGCCCTCTCGGCTCCACCGGGGAGCTGTTTTTT CASSPLGSTGELFF
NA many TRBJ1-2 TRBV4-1 TGCGCCAGCAGCCAAGAAAGAACAGGGCTCGCGGGCTACACCTTC CASSQERTGLAGYTF
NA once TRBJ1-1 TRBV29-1 TGCAGCGTAGGAAGGAACACTGAAGCTTTCTTT CSVGRNTEAFF
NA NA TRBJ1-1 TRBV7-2 TGTGCCAGCAGCTTTACTCTGCCCGGGGCTTTCTTT CASSFTLPGAFF
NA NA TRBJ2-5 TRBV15 TGTGCCACCAGCAGATTCGGACTGCAAGAGACCCAGTACTTC CATSRFGLQETQYF
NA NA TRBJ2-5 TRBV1 TGCACCAGCAGCCATTCTAGCGGGGGAGGGGAGACCCAGTACTTC CTSSHSSGGGETQYF
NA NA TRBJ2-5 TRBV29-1 TGCAGCGTTGAAGATCTTTTGCGGAACCAAGAGACCCAGTACTTC CSVEDLLRNQETQYF
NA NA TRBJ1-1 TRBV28 TGTGCCAGCACCTGGGGGGGGCTGGGCACTGAAGCTTTCTTT CASTWGGLGTEAFF
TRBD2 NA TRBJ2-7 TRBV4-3 TGCGCCAGCAGCCAAGATCGATCTAGCGGTATAATCTCCTACGAGCAGTACTTC CASSQDRSSGIISYEQYF
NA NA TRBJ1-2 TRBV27 TGTGCCAGCGGGGGCTCTTGGGCGGGGGCCACTAACTATGGCTACACCTTC CASGGSWAGATNYGYTF
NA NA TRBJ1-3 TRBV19 TGTGCCAGTAGTATGCGGACTCCCGGCTCTGGAAACACCATATATTTT CASSMRTPGSGNTIYF
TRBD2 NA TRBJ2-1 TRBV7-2 TGTGCCAGCAGTATACAGCTTAGCGGGAATGAGCAGTTCTTC CASSIQLSGNEQFF
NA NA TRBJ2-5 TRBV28 TGTGCCAGCAGTCAAGAGGAGACCCAGTACTTC CASSQEETQYF